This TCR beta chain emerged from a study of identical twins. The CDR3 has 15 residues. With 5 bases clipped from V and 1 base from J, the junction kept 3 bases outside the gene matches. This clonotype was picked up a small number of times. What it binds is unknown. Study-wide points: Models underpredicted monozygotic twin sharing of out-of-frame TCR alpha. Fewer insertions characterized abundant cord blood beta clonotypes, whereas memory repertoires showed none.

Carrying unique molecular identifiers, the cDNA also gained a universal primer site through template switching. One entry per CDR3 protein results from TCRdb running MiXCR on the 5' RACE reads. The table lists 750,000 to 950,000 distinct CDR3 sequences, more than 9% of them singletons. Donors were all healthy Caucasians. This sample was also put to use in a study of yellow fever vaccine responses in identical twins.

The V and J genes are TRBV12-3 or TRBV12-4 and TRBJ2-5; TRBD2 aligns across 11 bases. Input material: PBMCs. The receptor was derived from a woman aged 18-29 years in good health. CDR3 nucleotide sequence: TGTGCCAGCAGTGCCGGGACTAGCGGCCAAGAGACCCAGTACTTC. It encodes CASSAGTSGQETQYF.